In its sample, the clone carrying this T cell receptor (beta chain) was seen a few times. Antigen unknown. The V end was cut by 5 bases, the J end by 7 bases, with 17 bases between. Germline V gene data show CDR1 as SEHNR and CDR2 as FQNEAQ (reference sequence). The CDR3 is 14 amino acids. The entry originates in a study of vaccination and CD4 T cells after COVID-19. Findings of the study overall: Convalescent patients had a median around 90% of post-vaccine SARS-CoV-2-reactive clones that were detected only after vaccination, not before it.

An Oncomine TCR Beta short-read assay was used to sequence the DNA from cultured CD4+ T cells. TCRdb analysed the PCR reads with MiXCR anew, one entry per CDR3 protein. The data hold under 20,000 distinct CDR3 sequences, with approximately 80% observed a single time. Documented treatment: roughly 10-day PBMC culture with coronavirus spike peptide pools or control peptides (ViraFEST assay). Days 3 and 7 saw half the medium replaced with fresh IL-2 medium. The genes are TRBV7-9 and TRBJ1-2; possible D gene TRBD1, 5 bases. This clonotype originated in a human donor who received a COVID-19 vaccine. This sample comprised CD4+ T cells from blood, cultured in vitro, obtained after SARS-CoV-2 vaccination. The CDR3 DNA sequence: TGTGCCAGCAGCGTTCCGGGACCCTATGCTGGCTACACCTTC. Translated, it gives CASSVPGPYAGYTF.